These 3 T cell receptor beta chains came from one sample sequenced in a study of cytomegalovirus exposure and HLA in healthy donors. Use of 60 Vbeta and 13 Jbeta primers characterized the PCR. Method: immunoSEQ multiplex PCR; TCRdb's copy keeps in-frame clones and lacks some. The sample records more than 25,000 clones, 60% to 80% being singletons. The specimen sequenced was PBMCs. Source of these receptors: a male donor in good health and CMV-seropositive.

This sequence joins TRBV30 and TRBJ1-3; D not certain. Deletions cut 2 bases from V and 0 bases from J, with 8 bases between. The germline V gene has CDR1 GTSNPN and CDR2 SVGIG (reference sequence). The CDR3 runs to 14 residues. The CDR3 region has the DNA TGTGCCTGGAGTCCGGGATTCTCTGGAAACACCATATATTTT. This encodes CAWSPGFSGNTIYF.

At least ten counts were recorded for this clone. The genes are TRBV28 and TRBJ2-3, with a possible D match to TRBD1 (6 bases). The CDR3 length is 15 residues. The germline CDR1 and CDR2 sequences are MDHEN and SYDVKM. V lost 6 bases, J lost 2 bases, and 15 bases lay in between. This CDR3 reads CASSDPTGLTDTQYF. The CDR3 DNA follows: TGTGCCAGCAGCGACCCGACAGGACTCACAGATACGCAGTATTTT.

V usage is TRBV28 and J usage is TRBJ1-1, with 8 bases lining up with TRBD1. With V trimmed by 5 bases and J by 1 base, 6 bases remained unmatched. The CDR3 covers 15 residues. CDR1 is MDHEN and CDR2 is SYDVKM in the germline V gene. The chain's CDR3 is CASSRQGAGNTEAFF. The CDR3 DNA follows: TGTGCCAGCAGTCGTCAGGGGGCCGGGAACACTGAAGCTTTCTTT.